Listed below are T cell receptor beta chains from one sample, sequenced in a study of blood T cell repertoires in COVID-19. The method was immunoSEQ multiplex PCR; TCRdb's version includes in-frame clones alone and lacks a portion of them. There are over 350,000 clones in the sample; approximately 90% occur only once, and 4.3% lies in the top ten. The sequenced material came from peripheral blood. These receptor sequences come from a woman aged 30 to 39 with acute or convalescent COVID-19. Both conserved end residues are part of each CDR3. Fields, in order: V gene, clone size, D gene, J gene, CDR3 protein, CDR3 DNA. D genes are given only for firm matches. For some rows the clone size is stated as once, few or many, or as a class when expanded; others skip it.

TRBV19	NA	NA	TRBJ1-1	CASSIDGEAFF	TGTGCCAGTAGTATAGATGGCGAAGCTTTCTTT
TRBV3-1/TRBV3-2	once	NA	TRBJ1-4	CASSQELGGIATNEKLFF	TGTGCCAGCAGCCAAGAATTGGGGGGGATTGCAACTAATGAAAAACTGTTTTTT
TRBV7-2	NA	TRBD1	TRBJ2-2	CASSSPRDRESTGELFF	TGTGCCAGCAGCTCACCCCGGGACAGGGAATCCACCGGGGAGCTGTTTTTT
TRBV6-5	NA	NA	TRBJ1-1	CASSSTGNTEAFF	TGTGCCAGCAGTTCGACAGGGAACACTGAAGCTTTCTTT
TRBV10-2	NA	NA	TRBJ2-3	CASSDRGSGGDTDTQYF	TGCGCCAGCAGTGACAGGGGTTCTGGAGGAGACACAGATACGCAGTATTTT
TRBV9	NA	NA	TRBJ2-3	CASSVVGGSDTQYF	TGTGCCAGCAGCGTAGTGGGCGGGTCAGATACGCAGTATTTT
TRBV6-5	NA	NA	TRBJ1-1	CASSYSGQLNTEAFF	TGTGCCAGCAGTTACTCGGGACAACTGAACACTGAAGCTTTCTTT
TRBV21-1	NA	NA	TRBJ1-1	CASSGRMDSHEAFF	TGTGCCAGCAGCGGACGAATGGACAGCCATGAAGCTTTCTTT
TRBV28	NA	TRBD1	TRBJ1-3	CASSSLGTASGNTIYF	TGTGCCAGCAGTTCTCTTGGGACAGCCTCTGGAAACACCATATATTTT
TRBV5-5	NA	TRBD2	TRBJ2-1	CASSLGLAGGNEQFF	TGTGCCAGCAGCTTGGGGCTAGCGGGGGGGAATGAGCAGTTCTTC
TRBV28	NA	TRBD1	TRBJ2-2	CASRTTGQGMAGELFF	TGTGCCAGCAGGACCACGGGACAGGGAATGGCCGGGGAGCTGTTTTTT
TRBV7-9	NA	TRBD2	TRBJ2-7	CASSLGPGGGKEEQYF	TGTGCCAGCAGCTTGGGCCCCGGGGGGGGGAAGGAAGAGCAGTACTTC
TRBV3-1/TRBV3-2	NA	NA	TRBJ2-5	CASSQSLRSRGETQYF	TGTGCCAGCAGCCAAAGTCTAAGGTCGCGAGGCGAGACCCAGTACTTC
TRBV5-6	NA	NA	TRBJ1-1	CASSLGVRGSYTEAFF	TGTGCCAGCAGCTTGGGGGTACGGGGATCCTACACTGAAGCTTTCTTT
TRBV7-9	once	TRBD2	TRBJ2-7	CASSLGLAGDSYEQYF	TGTGCCAGCAGCTTGGGACTAGCGGGGGACTCCTACGAGCAGTACTTC
TRBV6-6	few	TRBD2	TRBJ2-2	CASSPGTSGGPRTGELFF	TGTGCCAGCAGTCCCGGGACTAGCGGGGGGCCGCGAACCGGGGAGCTGTTTTTT
TRBV6-6	once	NA	TRBJ2-3	CASSYVADTQYF	TGTGCCAGCAGTTACGTTGCGGATACGCAGTATTTT
TRBV29-1	NA	NA	TRBJ2-1	CSVGAGKLNEQFF	TGCAGCGTTGGGGCAGGAAAATTAAATGAGCAGTTCTTC
TRBV2	NA	NA	TRBJ1-3	CASSTSSGNTIYF	TGTGCCAGCAGTACAAGCTCTGGAAACACCATATATTTT
TRBV7-9	NA	NA	TRBJ1-1	CASSLGGDTEAFF	TGTGCCAGCAGCTTGGGGGGAGACACTGAAGCTTTCTTT
TRBV5-4	NA	TRBD2	TRBJ2-5	CASSFSGARETQYF	TGTGCCAGCAGCTTCAGCGGGGCTCGAGAGACCCAGTACTTC
TRBV3-1/TRBV3-2	many	NA	TRBJ2-5	CASSQDLGGQETQYF	TGTGCCAGCAGCCAAGATCTTGGCGGTCAAGAGACCCAGTACTTC
TRBV7-3	NA	NA	TRBJ2-5	CASSAQQGETQYF	TGTGCCAGCAGCGCCCAACAGGGAGAGACCCAGTACTTC
TRBV11-2	NA	TRBD1	TRBJ1-2	CASRIPGQGVYGYTF	TGTGCCAGCCGAATACCGGGACAGGGGGTCTATGGCTACACCTTC
TRBV9	NA	NA	TRBJ2-1	CASSVQTTAYNEQFF	TGTGCCAGCAGCGTTCAAACGACAGCGTACAATGAGCAGTTCTTC
TRBV5-6	NA	TRBD2	TRBJ2-3	CASSLGLAGGVTQYF	TGTGCCAGCAGCTTGGGACTAGCGGGGGGTGTTACGCAGTATTTT
TRBV2	NA	NA	TRBJ1-1	CASKRQVNTEAFF	TGTGCCAGCAAAAGGCAGGTGAACACTGAAGCTTTCTTT